This TCR beta chain was found in a study of CD8+ T cells in alopecia areata. Whole-study findings and limits: Elevated clonality characterized lesional scalp relative to normal scalp, particularly in alopecia totalis/universalis. It was less clear whether patients shared TCRs than it was in mice, possibly because of HLA.

Trimming took 7 bases from V and 6 from J; bases not matched to a gene: 9. The CDR3 extends over 13 amino acids. Germline V lookup: CDR1 MNHNY, CDR2 SVGAGI (reference sequence). The table lists this clone with a few counts. Its target is not known. The sequencing template was cDNA reverse transcribed from extracted RNA. TCRdb keeps only in-frame clones here, not all; method: immunoSEQ multiplex PCR. The table shows approximately 150,000 clones, with 50% to 60% occurring only once. Sequenced input: CD4+ T cells sorted from blood. The TCR originated in a human donor in good health. This chain uses TRBV6-6 with TRBJ2-7; TRBD1 agrees at 7 bases. This chain's CDR3 is CASTLTRGPEQYF. The CDR3 DNA reads TGTGCCAGCACCCTAACAAGGGGGCCCGAGCAGTACTTC.